The 14 T cell receptor beta chains below come from one sample, sequenced in a study of PD-L1 blockade in urothelial cancer listed by TCRdb under 2017. Library preparation was by the immunoSEQ multiplex PCR assay. TCRdb holds this immuneACCESS table with in-frame rearrangements only. Some clones are missing; in checked studies, unresolved V genes explain under half, and the rest has no known cause. This sample gives some 76,000 clones in total; roughly nine tenths of them show up just once. Clones ranked in the top ten supply around 3.4% of the sample. Material: PBMCs, obtained around atezolizumab (anti-PD-L1) treatment. These receptor sequences come from a man aged 55 to 70 with urothelial cancer.

The gene calls are TRBV2 and TRBJ1-1; D unclear. Germline CDR1 and CDR2: SNHLY and FYNNEI. The V and J ends lost 6 bases and 0 bases respectively, with 17 bases between them. This CDR3 contains 16 residues. The CDR3: CASSPQHDTMNTEAFF. Here the CDR3 DNA reads TGTGCCAGCAGCCCACAGCACGATACCATGAACACTGAAGCTTTCTTT.

This clone was seen more than once but under ten times. The V call is TRBV5-1, the J call TRBJ1-6, with D uncertain. Germline V gene data show CDR1 as SGHRS and CDR2 as YFSETQ. V gave up 0 bases and J gave up 13 bases, with 5 bases separating them. The CDR3 totals 11 residues. CDR3 protein: CASSLDGPLHF. In nucleotides, the CDR3 is TGCGCCAGCAGCTTGGACGGGCCCCTCCACTTT.

The gene calls are TRBV30 and TRBJ1-3, with D perhaps TRBD1 (5 bases). V gave up 2 bases and J gave up 4 bases, with 12 bases separating them. The CDR3 is 14 amino acids. The germline gives CDR1 GTSNPN, CDR2 SVGIG (reference sequence). CDR3 DNA: TGTGCCTGGAGTTCGAAGACAGTCGGAAACACCATATATTTT. As protein: CAWSSKTVGNTIYF. Using reference TRBV30 and TRBJ1-3 for the parts outside the CDR3, the full variable domain is SQTIHQWPATLVQPVGSPLSLECTVEGTSNPNLYWYRQAAGRGLQLLFYSVGIGQISSEVPQNLSASRPQDRQFILSSKKLLLSDSGFYLCAWSSKTVGNTIYFGEGSWLTVV.

J is TRBJ2-5 and V is TRBV5-3; D remains unclear. TRBV5-3 is recorded as an ORF, its role being uncertain. This CDR3 region has 11 residues. Deletions cut 3 bases from V and 7 bases from J, with 7 bases between. CDR3: CARSSTRTQYF. CDR3 nucleotide sequence: TGTGCCAGAAGCTCGACAAGGACCCAGTACTTC.

The V call is TRBV6-5, the J call TRBJ1-1; no firm D call. From germline, CDR1 is MNHEY and CDR2 SVGAGI. The CDR3 length is 13 residues. V dropped 4 bases and J dropped 0 bases, with 6 bases sitting between them. The CDR3 sequence: CASSSTVNTEAFF. In DNA, the CDR3 is TGTGCCAGCAGTTCCACGGTGAACACTGAAGCTTTCTTT.

The V and J genes are TRBV30 and TRBJ2-7; a weak D match, TRBD1 (8 bases). Germline V lookup: CDR1 GTSNPN, CDR2 SVGIG (reference sequence). With 3 bases removed from V and 7 bases from J, the gap between germline ends came to 22 bases. CDR3 length equals 15 residues. The CDR3 nucleotides are TGTGCCTGGAGCGGGTCCTTAACAGGGGGGGGTGAGCAGTACTTC. Amino acid sequence: CAWSGSLTGGGEQYF.

The genes are TRBV28 and TRBJ1-1; D call uncertain. The CDR3 is made up of 14 amino acids. Germline CDR1 MDHEN, CDR2 SYDVKM. V was trimmed by 1 base and J by 1 base, leaving 7 bases between them. This CDR3 reads CASSLFRSNTEAFF. The CDR3 nucleotides are TGTGCCAGCAGTTTATTCAGGTCGAACACTGAAGCTTTCTTT.

J is TRBJ2-1 and V is TRBV5-8, with D tentatively TRBD2 (5 bases). Germline V lookup: CDR1 SGHTS, CDR2 YDEGEE. Trimming pared 4 bases from V and 6 bases from J, leaving 8 bases between. The CDR3 covers 12 residues. CDR3 DNA: TGTGCCAGCAGCATACTAGGCAATGAGCAGTTCTTC. As protein: CASSILGNEQFF.

The V gene is TRBV6-5, the J gene TRBJ2-1, with D perhaps TRBD2 (7 bases). This CDR3 comprises 15 residues. Trimming stripped 0 bases from V and 9 bases from J, with 15 bases between. Germline loops: CDR1 MNHEY, CDR2 SVGAGI. In nucleotides, the CDR3 is TGTGCCAGCAGTTACTCGGGGAGGGGGAGGGGTGAGCAGTTCTTC. Residues: CASSYSGRGRGEQFF.

This chain uses TRBV7-2 with TRBJ1-5; 8 bases are a match to TRBD1. The CDR3 length is 17 residues. The germline gives CDR1 SGHTA, CDR2 FQGNSA. The V gene end was trimmed by 1 base and the J gene end by 7 bases; junction bases not matched to a gene: 12. CDR3 amino acids: CASSLGGAGGEVQPQHF. CDR3 DNA: TGTGCCAGCAGCTTAGGAGGGGCAGGGGGCGAAGTCCAGCCCCAGCATTTT.

V and J are TRBV5-1 and TRBJ1-1; a possible D gene is TRBD1 (6 bases). The CDR3 has 14 residues. Germline CDR1 reads SGHRS; CDR2 reads YFSETQ. V lost 2 bases and J lost 2, with 10 bases in between. CDR3 in DNA: TGCGCCAGCAGCTTCTCAGGGGCTAACACTGAAGCTTTCTTT. This sequence encodes CASSFSGANTEAFF.

In this sample, this clone turned up a few times. This rearrangement joins TRBV19 to TRBJ1-2; D may be TRBD1 (5 bases). The ends were cut back, 3 bases at V and 7 bases at J, with 21 bases in the middle. The CDR3 consists of 16 residues. CDR1 is LNHDA and CDR2 is SQIVND in the germline V gene (reference sequence). In DNA, the CDR3 is TGTGCCAGTAGTATCGTTAGGTCAGGGTCTCCGTTTGGCTACACCTTC. Its protein is CASSIVRSGSPFGYTF.

The chain couples TRBV5-4 to TRBJ2-3; TRBD2 aligns across 11 bases. Germline CDR1 is SGHNT and CDR2 is YYREEE (reference sequence). V shed 3 bases and J 2 bases; nucleotides not matched to a gene: 8. This CDR3 is built from 17 residues. CDR3 sequence: CASSSLSGGGSTDTQYF. The CDR3 DNA reads as TGTGCCAGCAGCTCCCTTAGCGGGGGGGGATCCACAGATACGCAGTATTTT.

V and J are TRBV5-1 and TRBJ1-1, with TRBD1 matching over 7 bases. The ends lost 7 bases at V and 5 bases at J; junction bases unmatched: 14. The length of the CDR3 is 15 residues. Per germline, CDR1 SGHRS and CDR2 YFSETQ. The CDR3 sequence is CASRVGGGGLTEAFF. DNA of the CDR3: TGCGCCAGCCGAGTTGGAGGGGGCGGGTTGACTGAAGCTTTCTTT.